A single T cell receptor (beta chain) is shown here with its context. Through a sample-barcoded 5' primer and a J-beta primer mix, a second PCR was run for roughly 6 to 12 cycles. Each cDNA molecule was tagged by a template-switch adaptor that had 12 random nucleotides. In TCRdb, the 5' RACE reads were re-called with MiXCR into one record per CDR3 protein. The sample has some 1.7 million distinct CDR3 sequences; under 30% are singletons. The sample is drawn from a study of blood T cells in healthy people across ages. CDR1 is GTSNPN and CDR2 is SVGIG in the germline V gene (reference sequence). V lost 3 bases to trimming and J lost 3 bases, with 3 bases between them. This CDR3 is 11 amino acids long.

V and J are TRBV30 and TRBJ2-1; no clear D gene. This TCR came from a woman aged 30 to 39 in good health. The sample consisted of blood. The CDR3 is CAWSNYNEQFF. The CDR3 DNA follows: TGTGCCTGGAGCAACTACAATGAGCAGTTCTTC.